This T cell receptor (beta chain) was observed in a study of T cell responses to AZD1222 COVID-19 vaccine. V was pared by 11 bases and J by 7 bases, with 13 bases of the junction left unmatched. Germline V CDR1 and CDR2: MNHEY, SVGAGI. The CDR3 length is 14 residues. Using immunoSEQ multiplex PCR, the repertoire was profiled, and TCRdb retains in-frame clones only, with some absent. The data hold about 83,000 clones, with 85% to 90% observed a single time. A word on this clone: Its target is not known.

The study's findings and limits: Only a handful of AZD1222 recipients tested seropositive at baseline. Spike as a whole was targeted by vaccine-associated CD4 TCRs, dominant at 160-218 and 743-854. Donors skewed white British and female; clonal diversity was possibly underestimated. Sampling that yielded the repertoires occurred only after the peak T cell response.

The sample here was peripheral blood, taken on day 0 of MenACWY control vaccination. The gene calls are TRBV6-5 and TRBJ1-5; 8 bases align to TRBD1. The receptor was isolated from an adult in good health. DNA of the CDR3: TGTGCCGGAAAAGCCGGGACAGGCGGCCAGCCCCAGCATTTT. This translates into CAGKAGTGGQPQHF.